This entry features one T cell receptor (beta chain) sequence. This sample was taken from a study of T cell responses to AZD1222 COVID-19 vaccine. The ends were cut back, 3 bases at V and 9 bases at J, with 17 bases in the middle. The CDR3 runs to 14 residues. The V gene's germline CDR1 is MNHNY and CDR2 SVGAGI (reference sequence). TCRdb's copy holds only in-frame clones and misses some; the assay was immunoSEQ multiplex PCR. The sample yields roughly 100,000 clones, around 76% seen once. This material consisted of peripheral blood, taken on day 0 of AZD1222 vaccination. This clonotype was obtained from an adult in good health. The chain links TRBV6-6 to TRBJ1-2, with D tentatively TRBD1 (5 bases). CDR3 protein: CASSYPDDRASYTF. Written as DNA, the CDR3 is TGTGCCAGCAGTTATCCCGACGACAGAGCAAGCTACACCTTC.